This is a list of T cell receptor beta chains from one sample in a study of a mutant IDH1 vaccine in newly diagnosed glioma. These receptors' targets are unknown. This table comes from immunoSEQ multiplex PCR, and its TCRdb copy is limited to in-frame clones, with some not included. Counted here are tens of thousands of clones, around 76% occurring once; the ten biggest clones make up 5.3%. Sequencing was performed on PBMCs, taken from a glioma patient whose treatment included an IDH1 peptide vaccine. The source is a man in his fifties or sixties with glioma. Both conserved end residues are part of each CDR3. The D gene is left open where the match is weak.

TRBD1	TRBJ2-2	TRBV9	CASSVSGQGGPGELFF
NA	TRBJ2-7	TRBV6-5	CASSPGITSYEQYF
NA	TRBJ2-3	TRBV5-5	CASSSLGGDTQYF
NA	TRBJ1-2	TRBV10-3	CATPDRTNYGYTF
NA	TRBJ2-2	TRBV18	CASSSDIFGELFF
NA	TRBJ2-3	TRBV14	CASSPYKVTDTQYF
TRBD1	TRBJ1-1	TRBV29-1	CSVELTAGQGARAFF
NA	TRBJ1-5	TRBV19	CASRGDNQPQHF
NA	TRBJ2-7	TRBV7-2	CASSLIASYEQYF
NA	TRBJ2-7	TRBV9	CASSVGPGYEQYF
NA	TRBJ2-3	TRBV5-1	CASSLGGVPGDTQYF
NA	TRBJ1-3	TRBV28	CASRIASGNTIYF
TRBD1	TRBJ2-1	TRBV7-2	CASSLVRTGFNEQFF
NA	TRBJ2-1	TRBV5-1	CASSYEGGDGSTRQFF
NA	TRBJ1-2	TRBV11-1	CASSREGTAGGYTF
NA	TRBJ1-5	TRBV6-5	CASSSSGRLNQPQHF
TRBD1	TRBJ1-4	TRBV9	CASSTRDRADEKLFF
NA	TRBJ1-5	TRBV5-6	CASSFGGPSSNQPQHF
NA	TRBJ2-1	TRBV19	CASSMNGYNEQFF
NA	TRBJ2-1	TRBV11-1	CASSSRLRGSEQFF
TRBD1	TRBJ2-7	TRBV15	CATSRPGQGFHEQYF
TRBD2	TRBJ2-1	TRBV5-1	CASRRSGVTYNEQFF
TRBD2	TRBJ2-3	TRBV5-6	CASSYWTSGGFRGDTQYF
NA	TRBJ2-5	TRBV6-1	CASTRDGQETQYF
NA	TRBJ2-1	TRBV6-5	CATAGRDNEQFF
NA	TRBJ1-5	TRBV19	CASSISGHQPQHF
NA	TRBJ2-5	TRBV2	CASKDDQETQYF
NA	TRBJ1-1	TRBV7-9	CASSLAGFLGSEAFF
NA	TRBJ1-2	TRBV7-2	CASSQATNYGYTF
NA	TRBJ2-1	TRBV6-5	CASNMGGGGPNEQFF
NA	TRBJ2-7	TRBV6-5	CASRRQRGPSYEQYF
NA	TRBJ2-5	TRBV5-6	CASSLAQTQYF
NA	TRBJ2-2	TRBV2	CASSVDHLSTGELFF
NA	TRBJ1-5	TRBV7-9	CASSLSPGSGDQPQHF
NA	TRBJ1-4	TRBV9	CASSQEGGDEKLFF
NA	TRBJ2-5	TRBV30	CAWSPPGEETQYF
NA	TRBJ2-3	TRBV29-1	CSVVEGVGADTQYF
NA	TRBJ2-1	TRBV7-9	CASSPGVAYNEQFF